This passage covers 17 T cell receptor beta chains from one sample sequenced in a study of blood T cell repertoires in COVID-19. Here immunoSEQ multiplex PCR was the method, and the copy in TCRdb shows in-frame clones only, minus some. The sample yields nearly 50,000 clones, 86% seen once. Input material: peripheral blood. The receptors stem from a man aged 40-50 years with active COVID-19.

The V and J genes are TRBV12-3 or TRBV12-4 and TRBJ1-2, with D possibly matching TRBD1 (6 bases). The V end lost 6 bases, the J end lost 5 bases, and 13 bases lay between the germline ends. This CDR3 spans 13 amino acids. The CDR3 DNA sequence: TGTGCCAGCAGAGCCGGGACACCGTATGGCTACACCTTC. Residues: CASRAGTPYGYTF.

The J gene is TRBJ1-6, the V gene TRBV4-1; TRBD1 might be the D (5 bases). The CDR3 is 17 amino acids. V shed 2 bases and J shed 10 bases, with 21 bases lying between them. The germline V gene has CDR1 MGHRA and CDR2 YSYEKL. In DNA, the CDR3 is TGCGCCAGCAGCCAACTCCAAGGGCAGGGAGGCCGCTCACCCCTCCACTTT. As protein: CASSQLQGQGGRSPLHF.

In nucleotides, the CDR3 is TGTGCCAGCAGTTCGACTTTTTCACGGGGCACAGATACGCAGTATTTT. Its protein product is CASSSTFSRGTDTQYF. The rearrangement joins TRBV28 to TRBJ2-3; D uncertain. In germline, CDR1 is MDHEN, CDR2 SYDVKM. The CDR3 consists of 16 residues. Trimming removed 4 bases at V and 1 base at J, with 15 bases between.

V and J are TRBV28 and TRBJ2-1, with TRBD2 matching over 8 bases. The CDR3 length is 17 residues. J was trimmed by 0 bases and V by 6 bases; bases with no gene match: 10. Germline lookup yields CDR1 MDHEN and CDR2 SYDVKM. The CDR3 sequence: CASRAGGRRSSYNEQFF. The CDR3 region has the DNA TGTGCCAGCAGGGCGGGCGGGAGGAGGAGCTCCTACAATGAGCAGTTCTTC.

The rearrangement links TRBV18 to TRBJ2-5, with TRBD1 identical over 7 bases. The CDR3 is 15 residues long. With V trimmed by 1 base and J by 2 bases, 4 bases remained unmatched. Germline lookup yields CDR1 KGHSH and CDR2 LQKENI. CDR3 residues: CASSPLLGQQETQYF. The CDR3 DNA reads as TGTGCCAGCTCACCACTTTTGGGACAGCAAGAGACCCAGTACTTC.

The V and J genes are TRBV18 and TRBJ2-5; TRBD2 agrees at 11 bases. The CDR3 runs 20 residues. The V segment lost 2 bases and the J segment 1 base; nucleotides outside the gene matches: 15. CDR1 is KGHSH, CDR2 LQKENI, per germline. The CDR3 loop reads CASSPEGRTSGLRVQETQYF. DNA of the CDR3: TGTGCCAGCTCACCAGAAGGCCGGACTAGCGGGCTTAGGGTCCAAGAGACCCAGTACTTC.

J is TRBJ1-2 and V is TRBV29-1; weak D call: TRBD1 (5 bases). This CDR3 is built from 14 residues. The ends were cut back, 1 base at V and 3 bases at J, with 12 bases in the middle. Germline V lookup: CDR1 SQVTM, CDR2 ANQGSEA. The CDR3 region is CSVEGPDSYYGYTF. In DNA, the CDR3 is TGCAGCGTTGAAGGACCCGACAGCTACTATGGCTACACCTTC.

The V call is TRBV9, the J call TRBJ2-3; 7 bases agree with TRBD1. CDR3 length: 14 amino acids. Germline CDR1 reads SGDLS; CDR2 reads YYNGEE. V gave up 2 bases and J gave up 9 bases; unmatched junction bases: 9. This chain's CDR3 is CASSVTGSHPTQYF. Written as DNA, the CDR3 is TGTGCCAGCAGCGTGACAGGGTCACACCCCACGCAGTATTTT.

V and J are TRBV3-1 (or the pseudogene TRBV3-2) and TRBJ2-1; 11 positions agree with TRBD1. CDR1 LGHDT and CDR2 YNNKEL come from the germline V gene (reference sequence). This CDR3 contains 15 residues. Trimming took 4 bases from V and 6 from J; bases not matched to a gene: 5. This CDR3 reads CASSLRGTGGNEQFF. DNA of the CDR3: TGTGCCAGCAGCCTTAGGGGGACAGGGGGCAATGAGCAGTTCTTC.

This clone was observed once. This chain uses TRBV7-9 with TRBJ2-1; TRBD2 might be the D (5 bases). V lost 2 bases and J 9 bases, leaving 11 bases between the germline ends. Germline CDR1 is SEHNR and CDR2 is FQNEAQ (reference sequence). This CDR3 region has 13 residues. CDR3: CASSLSGDTEQFF. The CDR3 DNA is TGTGCCAGCAGCTTATCCGGGGATACTGAGCAGTTCTTC.

This clone appeared once. The gene calls are TRBV28 and TRBJ1-2; 7 bases fit TRBD1. The ends lost 7 bases at V and 7 bases at J; junction bases unmatched: 6. The V gene's germline CDR1 is MDHEN and CDR2 SYDVKM. The CDR3 totals 12 residues. CDR3 sequence: CASTTGQAGYTF. The CDR3 DNA reads TGTGCCAGCACCACAGGACAGGCTGGCTACACCTTC.

This chain links TRBV7-2 with TRBJ2-4; D uncertain. The V and J ends lost 0 bases and 8 bases respectively, with 11 bases between them. CDR3 length: 14 amino acids. Per the germline V gene, CDR1 is SGHTA and CDR2 is FQGNSA. The CDR3 bases are TGTGCCAGCAGCTTAGCTTTGGGCAGAGACATTCAGTACTTC. It codes for CASSLALGRDIQYF.

CDR3 sequence reads: CSVLGQGDQPQHF. The CDR3, as DNA: TGCAGCGTCCTCGGACAGGGTGATCAGCCCCAGCATTTT. The V and J genes are TRBV29-1 and TRBJ1-5; TRBD1 aligns across 8 bases. Germline CDR1 and CDR2: SQVTM and ANQGSEA. With 6 bases clipped from V and 5 bases from J, the junction kept 6 bases outside the gene matches. There are 13 residues in the CDR3. The variable domain in full, completed from reference TRBV29-1 and TRBJ1-5, reads SAVISQKPSRDICQRGTSLTIQCQVDSQVTMMFWYRQQPGQSLTLIATANQGSEATYESGFVIDKFPISRPNLTFSTLTVSNMSPEDSSIYLCSVLGQGDQPQHFGDGTRLSIL.

This clone has just one count. The J gene is TRBJ2-7, the V gene TRBV6-5; 8 bases fit TRBD2. This CDR3 has 15 amino acids. Trimming at V came to 11 bases and at J to 4 bases, leaving 16 bases not matched to a gene. Germline V lookup: CDR1 MNHEY, CDR2 SVGAGI. This CDR3 is CASSRSSGSLYEQYF. The CDR3 nucleotides read TGTGCCTCCAGCAGATCCAGCGGGAGTCTATACGAGCAGTACTTC.

The V call is TRBV30, the J call TRBJ2-2, with 7 bases aligning to TRBD1. Germline V lookup: CDR1 GTSNPN, CDR2 SVGIG (reference sequence). This CDR3 comprises 15 residues. V gave up 2 bases and J gave up 0 bases; unmatched junction bases: 3. The CDR3 spells CAWSFDRANTGELFF. Written as DNA, the CDR3 is TGTGCCTGGAGTTTTGACAGGGCGAACACCGGGGAGCTGTTTTTT.

This clone is medium-sized in the sample. The V gene is TRBV15, the J gene TRBJ2-1; D perhaps matches TRBD2 (5 bases). The ends were cut back, 0 bases at V and 0 bases at J, with 12 bases in the middle. Germline CDR1 is LNHNV and CDR2 is YYDKDF (reference sequence). This CDR3 spans 17 amino acids. The CDR3 loop is CATSRDLEGRSYNEQFF. The CDR3 nucleotides read TGTGCCACCAGCAGAGATCTCGAGGGCCGCTCCTACAATGAGCAGTTCTTC.

Here the CDR3 reads CSVERGGVNTEAFF. Here the CDR3 DNA reads TGCAGCGTTGAACGGGGAGGGGTGAACACTGAAGCTTTCTTT. V is TRBV29-1 and J is TRBJ1-1; D may be TRBD1 (5 bases). Germline CDR1 and CDR2: SQVTM and ANQGSEA. The CDR3 spans 14 residues. V was pared by 2 bases and J by 0 bases, with 10 bases between.